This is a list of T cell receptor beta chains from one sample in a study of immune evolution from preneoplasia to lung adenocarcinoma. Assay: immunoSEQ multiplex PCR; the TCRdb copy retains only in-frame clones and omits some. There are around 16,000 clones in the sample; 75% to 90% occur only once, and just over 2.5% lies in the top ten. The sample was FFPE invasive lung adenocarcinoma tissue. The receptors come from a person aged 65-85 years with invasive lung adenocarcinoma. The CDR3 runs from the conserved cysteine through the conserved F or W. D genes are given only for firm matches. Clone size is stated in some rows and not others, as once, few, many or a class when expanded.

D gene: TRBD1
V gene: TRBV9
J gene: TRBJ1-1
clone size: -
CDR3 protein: CASSGGTGMNTEAFF
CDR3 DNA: TGTGCCAGCAGTGGAGGGACAGGGATGAACACTGAAGCTTTCTTT

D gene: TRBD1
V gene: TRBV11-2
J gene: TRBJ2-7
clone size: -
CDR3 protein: CASSSPTGGIVGEQYF
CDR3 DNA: TGTGCCAGCAGCTCCCCGACAGGGGGGATTGTTGGCGAGCAGTACTTC

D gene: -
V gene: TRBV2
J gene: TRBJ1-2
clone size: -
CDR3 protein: CASSEAQDGYTF
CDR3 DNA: TGTGCCAGCAGTGAGGCCCAGGATGGCTACACCTTC

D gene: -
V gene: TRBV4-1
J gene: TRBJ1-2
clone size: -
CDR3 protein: CASSQDWTPASGYTF
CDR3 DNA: TGCGCCAGCAGCCAAGATTGGACTCCTGCGAGTGGCTACACCTTC

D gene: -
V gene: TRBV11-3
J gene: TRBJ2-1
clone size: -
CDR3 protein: CASSHKGLRREQFF
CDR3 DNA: TGTGCCAGCAGCCACAAGGGACTCCGTCGTGAGCAGTTCTTC

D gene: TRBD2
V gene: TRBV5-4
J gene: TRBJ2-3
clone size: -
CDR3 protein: CASSFSGSSTDTQYF
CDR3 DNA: TGTGCCAGCAGCTTTAGCGGGTCTAGCACAGATACGCAGTATTTT

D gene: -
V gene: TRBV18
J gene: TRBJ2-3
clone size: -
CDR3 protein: CASSPQASTDTQYF
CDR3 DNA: TGTGCCAGCTCACCACAGGCTAGCACAGATACGCAGTATTTT

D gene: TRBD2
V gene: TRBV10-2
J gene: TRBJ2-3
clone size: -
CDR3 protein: CASSPGGTTDTQYF
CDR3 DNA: TGCGCCAGCAGTCCCGGGGGGACCACAGATACGCAGTATTTT

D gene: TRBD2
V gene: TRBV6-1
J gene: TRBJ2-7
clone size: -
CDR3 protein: CASIRSGRFYEQYF
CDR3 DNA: TGTGCCAGCATTCGTAGCGGGAGGTTCTACGAGCAGTACTTC

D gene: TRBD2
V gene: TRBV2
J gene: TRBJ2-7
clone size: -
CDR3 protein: CASSELTSSYEQYF
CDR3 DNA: TGTGCCAGCAGTGAATTGACTAGCAGCTACGAGCAGTACTTC

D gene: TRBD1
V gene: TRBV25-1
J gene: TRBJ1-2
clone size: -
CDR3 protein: CASRKTGEGGYTF
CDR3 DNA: TGTGCCAGCAGAAAGACAGGGGAAGGCGGCTACACCTTC

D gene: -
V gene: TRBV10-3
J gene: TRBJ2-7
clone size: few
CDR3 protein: CAISEPKLRFRQYF
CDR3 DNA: TGTGCCATCAGTGAGCCCAAACTCCGGTTTAGGCAGTACTTC

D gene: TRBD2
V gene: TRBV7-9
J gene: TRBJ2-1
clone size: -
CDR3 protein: CASSSSGMRNEQFF
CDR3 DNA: TGTGCCAGCAGCTCCAGCGGGATGCGCAATGAGCAGTTCTTC

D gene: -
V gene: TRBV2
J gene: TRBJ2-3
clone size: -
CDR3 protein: CASSVEGGVDTQYF
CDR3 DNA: TGTGCCAGCAGTGTGGAGGGAGGTGTAGATACGCAGTATTTT

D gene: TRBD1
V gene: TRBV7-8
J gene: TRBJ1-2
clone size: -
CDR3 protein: CASSLIQGAGGYTF
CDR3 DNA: TGTGCCAGCAGCTTGATACAGGGGGCAGGAGGCTACACCTTC

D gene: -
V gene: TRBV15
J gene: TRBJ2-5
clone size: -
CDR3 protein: CATSRDGRVVGETQYF
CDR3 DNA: TGTGCCACCAGCAGAGATGGTAGGGTGGTGGGGGAGACCCAGTACTTC

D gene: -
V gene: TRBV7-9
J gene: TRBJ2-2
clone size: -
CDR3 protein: CASRRGQPNTGELFF
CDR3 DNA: TGTGCCAGCCGACGAGGCCAACCGAACACCGGGGAGCTGTTTTTT

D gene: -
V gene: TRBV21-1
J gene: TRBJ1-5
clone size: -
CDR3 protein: CASSRTGYQPQHF
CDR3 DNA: TGTGCCAGCAGCCGGACAGGCTATCAGCCCCAGCATTTT